These 5 T cell receptor beta chains came from one sample sequenced in a study of cytomegalovirus exposure and HLA in healthy donors. Researchers ran the PCR with 60 Vbeta and 13 Jbeta primers. Some clones are missing from TCRdb's copy, which holds only in-frame ones; the method was immunoSEQ multiplex PCR. The sample lists 150,000 to 200,000 clones, 77% seen once, with 2% to 2.5% in the top ten. Specimen: PBMCs. These receptor sequences come from a man aged 45-60 years in good health and CMV-seropositive.

This clone came up once. The chain joins TRBV5-1 to TRBJ2-7; 11 nucleotides align to TRBD1. CDR1 is SGHRS, CDR2 YFSETQ, per germline. Trimming cost V 4 bases and J 1 base; bases outside gene matches: 7. CDR3 length: 16 amino acids. DNA of the CDR3: TGCGCCAGCAGCCGGACAGGGGGCGCCCCGTCCTACGAGCAGTACTTC. This sequence encodes CASSRTGGAPSYEQYF.

The J gene is TRBJ1-6, the V gene TRBV6-6; D perhaps matches TRBD1 (5 bases). Deletions cut 7 bases from V and 6 bases from J, with 19 bases between. Germline-derived CDR1 and CDR2 are MNHNY and SVGAGI (reference sequence). This CDR3 region has 16 residues. CDR3 nucleotide sequence: TGTGCCAGCATATCTGAACAGCGACAGATTAATTCACCCCTCCACTTT. As protein: CASISEQRQINSPLHF.

The V and J genes are TRBV4-3 and TRBJ2-3, with D possibly being TRBD2 (6 bases). V gave up 0 bases and J gave up 3 bases, with 13 bases separating them. The CDR3 covers 16 residues. Per the germline V gene, CDR1 is LGHNA and CDR2 is YSLEER. In DNA, the CDR3 is TGCGCCAGCAGCCAAGATAAACTAGCCCCAACAGATACGCAGTATTTT. Amino acid sequence: CASSQDKLAPTDTQYF.

The chain has TRBV29-1 and TRBJ2-5, with 8 bases fitting TRBD1. CDR3 length: 14 residues. Germline CDR1 SQVTM, CDR2 ANQGSEA. V gave up 5 bases and J gave up 5 bases; unmatched junction bases: 10. The CDR3 loop reads CSVQGQGYRETQYF. In DNA, the CDR3 is TGCAGCGTTCAAGGACAGGGCTATCGGGAGACCCAGTACTTC. The whole variable domain, filled in from reference TRBV29-1 and TRBJ2-5, reads SAVISQKPSRDICQRGTSLTIQCQVDSQVTMMFWYRQQPGQSLTLIATANQGSEATYESGFVIDKFPISRPNLTFSTLTVSNMSPEDSSIYLCSVQGQGYRETQYFGPGTRLLVL.

The V and J genes are TRBV7-2 and TRBJ2-5, with TRBD1 as a possible D gene (5 bases). V was clipped by 5 bases and J by 2 bases, with 9 bases between them. The germline CDR1 and CDR2 sequences are SGHTA and FQGNSA. CDR3 size: 13 residues. CDR3 nucleotide sequence: TGTGCCAGCAGCCGACAGATACAAGAGACCCAGTACTTC. It yields the protein CASSRQIQETQYF. Together with reference TRBV7-2 and TRBJ2-5, the CDR3 gives the full variable domain: GAGVSQSPSNKVTEKGKDVELRCDPISGHTALYWYRQSLGQGLEFLIYFQGNSAPDKSGLPSDRFSAERTGGSVSTLTIQRTQQEDSAVYLCASSRQIQETQYFGPGTRLLVL.